This T cell receptor beta chain was sequenced for a study of blood T cell repertoires in COVID-19 (TCRdb year 2020). Concerning the study at large: Samples from collaborators originated in the United States, Italy and Spain and spanned both the acute and convalescent phases of COVID-19. The material from the prospective study consisted of cDNA or gDNA derived from T cells, B-cell-depleted T cells, or PBMCs. The dataset comprised deeply sampled blood TCRbeta repertoires from subjects exposed to, actively infected with, or recovered from COVID-19. The repertoires were released in a freely available public database intended as a resource for research on the immune response to SARS-CoV-2. Samples came from the ongoing ImmuneRACE study (first 160 participants) plus 1,254 subjects from 6 global collaborators. Sample metadata almost always included a de-identified subject ID, COVID-19 status, age in years and sex. Where HLA class I and class II types were available, the types were taken from metadata supplied by the sample provider, not from assay-based typing.

From cysteine to phenylalanine, the CDR3 is 12 amino acids long. The only DNA kept is the CDR3, 36 bases in frame from the first base. Sequences SGHRS (CDR1) and YFSETQ (CDR2) are obtained from the germline V gene. V trim: 7 bases; J trim: 8 bases; unmatched bases: 1. Points the paper makes about the study in general: The amount of clinical and demographic metadata varied by source and participant and was provided uncurated.

Whole blood was collected in K2EDTA tubes by collaborating institutions according to the institutions' own protocols. For TCRbeta analysis, collaborators shipped samples as frozen whole blood, isolated PBMCs, or DNA extracted from either of those sample types. TCRbeta CDR3 regions were amplified from genomic DNA using the immunoSEQ Assay, a bias-controlled multiplex PCR. From the authors' description of their analysis: Nucleated cell counts per sample were estimated from amplification of reference gene primers within the assay. Sequence reads were collapsed and filtered to measure the absolute abundance of every unique TCRbeta CDR3 rearrangement. Productive Simpson clonality was computed per sample as the square root of Simpson's diversity index over productive rearrangements. Sourced from immuneACCESS, this table was stored by TCRdb with only in-frame sequences that have V and J called. A share of the clones is absent; for the studies checked, an unresolved V gene accounts for under half, and the remainder has no known explanation. The DNA gave D and trimming, while V, J and clone size come from that table. This sample has tens of thousands of clones in its table, and 91% of those were observed once. Of the sample, 5% to 6.5% falls within the top ten clones.

As to this clone: Its antigen is unknown. There are no base qualities to consult, and no much larger clone falls within one base.

Sequences were obtained from peripheral blood. This chain joins TRBV5-1 to TRBJ2-1; TRBD2 lines up with 12 middle nucleotides. The TCR comes from a human donor in a cohort sampled during active COVID-19. The CDR3 protein is CASGLAGYEQFF. The DNA is as follows: TGCGCCAGCGGACTAGCGGGATATGAGCAGTTCTTC.